This T cell receptor beta chain was sequenced for a study of CD8+CD57+ T cells in acquired aplastic anemia. Study as a whole: Sorted CD4+ and CD8+ cells gave an average of 3.2 ug of DNA. Study-level findings and limits: Overlap between patients and controls comprised just under 30 CD8+ CDR3 sequences.

Concerning this clonotype itself: Its antigen is not known.

Genomic DNA, the template, was used for profiling of the TCR beta VDJ and CDR3. Using its own MiXCR run on the reads, TCRdb lists one record per CDR3 protein. The repertoire includes some 280,000 distinct CDR3 sequences, around three fifths of them detected once, and roughly 8% sits in the top ten. This TCR derives from a human donor with severe aplastic anemia or a healthy control (not recorded which). Sequencing used sorted CD4+, CD8+, or CD8+CD57+ T cells (not recorded which) from PBMCs.

The CDR3 protein is CSATSGRGRTDTQYF. For the CDR3, the DNA is TGCAGTGCTACTAGCGGAAGGGGTCGCACAGATACGCAGTATTTT. The chain employs TRBV20-1 and TRBJ2-3, with 7 bases lining up with TRBD2. The CDR3 extends over 15 amino acids. The V gene end was trimmed by 4 bases and the J gene end by 1 base; junction bases not matched to a gene: 8. Germline V gene data show CDR1 as DFQATT and CDR2 as SNEGSKA (reference sequence).